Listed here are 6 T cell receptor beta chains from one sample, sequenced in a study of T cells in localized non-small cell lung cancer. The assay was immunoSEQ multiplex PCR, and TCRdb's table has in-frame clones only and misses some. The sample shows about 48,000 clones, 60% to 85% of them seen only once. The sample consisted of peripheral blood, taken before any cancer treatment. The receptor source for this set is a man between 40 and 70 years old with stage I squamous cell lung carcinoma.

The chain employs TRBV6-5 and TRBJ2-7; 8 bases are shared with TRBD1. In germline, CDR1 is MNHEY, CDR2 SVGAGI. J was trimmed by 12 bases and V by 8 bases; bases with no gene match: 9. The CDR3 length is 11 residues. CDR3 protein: CASSSRDRRYF. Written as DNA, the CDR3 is TGTGCCAGCTCCTCCCGGGACAGGAGGTACTTC.

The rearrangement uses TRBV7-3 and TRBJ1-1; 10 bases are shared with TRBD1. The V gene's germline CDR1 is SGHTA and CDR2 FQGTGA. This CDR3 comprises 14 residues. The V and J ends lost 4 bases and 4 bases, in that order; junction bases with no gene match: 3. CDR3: CASSSGTGATEAFF. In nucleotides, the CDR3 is TGTGCCAGCAGCTCCGGGACAGGGGCCACTGAAGCTTTCTTT.

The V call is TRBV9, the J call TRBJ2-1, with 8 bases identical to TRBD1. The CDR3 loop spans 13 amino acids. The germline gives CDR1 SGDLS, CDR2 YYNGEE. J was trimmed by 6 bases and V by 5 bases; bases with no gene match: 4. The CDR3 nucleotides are TGTGCCAGCAGTCCTACAGGGGGCAATGAGCAGTTCTTC. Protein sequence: CASSPTGGNEQFF.

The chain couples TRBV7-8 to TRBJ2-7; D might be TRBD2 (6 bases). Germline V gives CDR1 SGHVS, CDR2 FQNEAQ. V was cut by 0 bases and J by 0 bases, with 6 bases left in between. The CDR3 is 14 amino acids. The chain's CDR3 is CASSLAEGSYEQYF. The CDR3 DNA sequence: TGTGCCAGCAGCTTAGCGGAGGGCTCCTACGAGCAGTACTTC.

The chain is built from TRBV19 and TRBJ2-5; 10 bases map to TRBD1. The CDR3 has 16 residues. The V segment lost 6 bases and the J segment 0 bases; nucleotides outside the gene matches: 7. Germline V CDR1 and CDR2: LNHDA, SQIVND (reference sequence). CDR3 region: CASRPRTGGDQETQYF. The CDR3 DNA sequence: TGTGCCAGTAGACCCCGGACAGGGGGGGACCAAGAGACCCAGTACTTC.

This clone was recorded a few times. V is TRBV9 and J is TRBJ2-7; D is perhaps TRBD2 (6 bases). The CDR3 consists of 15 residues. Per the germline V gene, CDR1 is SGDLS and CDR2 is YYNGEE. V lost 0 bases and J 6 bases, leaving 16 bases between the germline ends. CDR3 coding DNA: TGTGCCAGCAGCGTAGCTGGGACCCCCGGGGGCGAGCAGTACTTC. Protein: CASSVAGTPGGEQYF.